Sequencing of this TCR beta chain was carried out in a study of blood T cell repertoires in COVID-19. As for the study in general: PBMCs, B-cell-depleted T cells, or T cells were the source of the cDNA or gDNA that made up the material.

Germline trimming cut 5 bases from V and 1 base from J; bases unmatched to any gene: 10. The CDR3 runs 16 residues. The germline V gene encodes CDR1 LGHNA and CDR2 YSLEER. The protocol was immunoSEQ multiplex PCR, while the TCRdb copy is restricted to in-frame clones and leaves out a portion. The table lists about 50,000 clones, 79% of them singletons. V usage is TRBV4-3 and J usage is TRBJ1-1, with TRBD1 identical over 7 bases. The clonotype comes from a man aged 65 to 79 with acute or convalescent COVID-19. Sequenced: peripheral blood. The CDR3 loop is CASSDIPGQRNTEAFF. The DNA for the CDR3 is TGCGCCAGCAGCGACATACCGGGACAGAGGAACACTGAAGCTTTCTTT.